The next 17 T cell receptor beta chains were all read from a single sample in a study of T cell responses to AZD1222 COVID-19 vaccine. TCRdb keeps only in-frame clones here, not all; method: immunoSEQ multiplex PCR. Of 72,000 or so clones listed, around 85% are singletons. Sample: peripheral blood, taken on day 0 of AZD1222 vaccination. The receptors derive from an adult in good health.

The J gene is TRBJ2-3, the V gene TRBV5-1; D possibly uses TRBD1 or TRBD2 (5 bases each). The CDR3 is 13 residues long. Per germline, CDR1 SGHRS and CDR2 YFSETQ. V lost 3 bases, J lost 4 bases, and 9 bases lay in between. DNA of the CDR3: TGCGCCAGCAGCTGGGGACGAGCAGATACGCAGTATTTT. Translation: CASSWGRADTQYF.

The V gene is TRBV10-2, the J gene TRBJ1-2; TRBD1 matches 8 bases. The germline CDR1 and CDR2 sequences are WSHSY and SAAADI. The CDR3 covers 16 residues. The V segment lost 6 bases and the J segment 0 bases; nucleotides outside the gene matches: 9. The CDR3 region is CASRMEGQGPNYGYTF. In DNA form, the CDR3 reads TGCGCCAGCAGGATGGAAGGACAGGGCCCTAACTATGGCTACACCTTC.

The rearrangement links TRBV6-4 to TRBJ2-3; the D is unclear. The CDR3 totals 14 residues. Germline V gives CDR1 MRHNA, CDR2 SNTAGT. Deletions cut 5 bases from V and 4 bases from J, with 13 bases between. CDR3 sequence (DNA): TGTGCCAGCAGTCCAACCGGGTCCCCAGATACGCAGTATTTT. Translated: CASSPTGSPDTQYF.

The chain carries TRBV6-5 and TRBJ2-1; 7 bases fit TRBD1. The CDR3 has 13 residues. J lost 4 bases, V lost 10 bases, and 7 bases had no gene match. From germline, CDR1 is MNHEY and CDR2 SVGAGI. The CDR3 DNA reads as TGTGCCACGGGTGGACAGGCTTACAATGAGCAGTTCTTC. Protein: CATGGQAYNEQFF.

The chain couples TRBV16 to TRBJ1-6; tentatively, D is TRBD1 (6 bases). The CDR3 consists of 15 residues. The ends were cut back, 7 bases at V and 5 bases at J, with 15 bases in the middle. Germline CDR1 and CDR2: KGHSY and FQNENV. CDR3 amino acids: CASNPRDTNNSPLHF. The CDR3 nucleotides read TGTGCCAGCAACCCCCGGGACACAAATAATTCACCCCTCCACTTT.

This clone was seen just once. The chain combines TRBV27 with TRBJ1-4, with D perhaps matching TRBD1 (6 bases). Germline-derived CDR1 and CDR2 are MNHEY and SMNVEV (reference sequence). The CDR3 sequence is 16 residues long. V was clipped by 4 bases and J by 3 bases, with 15 bases between them. In nucleotides, the CDR3 is TGTGCCAGCAGTTCCCTCCAGACAGGCCCTAATGAAAAACTGTTTTTT. The encoded protein is CASSSLQTGPNEKLFF.

This clone was seen a handful of times. The V gene is TRBV9, the J gene TRBJ1-4; D may be TRBD1 (6 bases). With 7 bases removed from V and 8 bases from J, the gap between germline ends came to 15 bases. This CDR3 is built from 13 residues. Germline V gives CDR1 SGDLS, CDR2 YYNGEE. The CDR3 loop is CASSRDIKEKLFF. Here the CDR3 DNA reads TGTGCCAGCTCTAGGGACATAAAAGAAAAACTGTTTTTT.

This clone has only a few counts. The chain couples TRBV19 to TRBJ1-6, with TRBD1 matching 8 bases. Germline CDR1 is LNHDA and CDR2 is SQIVND (reference sequence). Unmatched junction bases numbered 8, after V lost 9 bases and J lost 10 bases. The CDR3 extends over 13 amino acids. The CDR3 loop is CASGDRGFSPLHF. Written as DNA, the CDR3 is TGTGCCAGCGGAGACAGGGGTTTCTCACCCCTCCACTTT.

The chain links TRBV5-1 to TRBJ1-1; 10 bases are a match to TRBD1. Germline values: CDR1 SGHRS, CDR2 YFSETQ. The CDR3 extends over 17 amino acids. The trim removed 4 bases at V and 4 bases at J, leaving 13 bases unmatched. The CDR3 sequence is CASSTRTQTGGGTEAFF. The CDR3 DNA sequence: TGCGCCAGCAGCACTCGGACCCAGACAGGGGGCGGCACTGAAGCTTTCTTT. Filled out from reference TRBV5-1 and TRBJ1-1, the complete variable domain reads KAGVTQTPRYLIKTRGQQVTLSCSPISGHRSVSWYQQTPGQGLQFLFEYFSETQRNKGNFPGRFSGRQFSNSRSEMNVSTLELGDSALYLCASSTRTQTGGGTEAFFGQGTRLTVV.

V usage is TRBV19 and J usage is TRBJ1-2; D is undetermined. Germline V gene lookup returns CDR1 LNHDA and CDR2 SQIVND (reference sequence). The CDR3 extends over 13 amino acids. The V and J ends lost 10 bases and 0 bases respectively, with 12 bases between them. The CDR3 reads CATMTRTNYGYTF. The CDR3 DNA follows: TGTGCCACCATGACAAGAACTAACTATGGCTACACCTTC.

This clone was seen just once. The V and J genes are TRBV11-2 and TRBJ2-1; tentatively, D is TRBD2 (5 bases). In germline, CDR1 is SGHAT, CDR2 FQNNGV. CDR3 length equals 13 residues. Trimming stripped 1 base from V and 9 bases from J, with 10 bases between. CDR3 coding DNA: TGTGCCAGCAGCTTAGGGAGGCCCGGTGAGCAGTTCTTC. It specifies CASSLGRPGEQFF.

The rearrangement joins TRBV29-1 to TRBJ2-1, with D perhaps assigned TRBD1 or TRBD2 (6 bases each). The CDR3 has 13 residues. In germline, CDR1 is SQVTM, CDR2 ANQGSEA. The V and J ends lost 3 bases and 3 bases respectively, with 9 bases between them. The CDR3 nucleotides are TGCAGCGTTGATGGAGGGGGCTACAATGAGCAGTTCTTC. Its protein is CSVDGGGYNEQFF.

This chain links TRBV27 with TRBJ2-7; 7 nucleotides align to TRBD1. Germline trimming cut 6 bases from V and 4 bases from J; bases unmatched to any gene: 9. Per the germline V gene, CDR1 is MNHEY and CDR2 is SMNVEV (reference sequence). The CDR3 consists of 14 residues. Here the CDR3 reads CASSLDRVGYEQYF. The CDR3 coding sequence is TGTGCCAGCAGCCTAGACAGGGTTGGGTACGAGCAGTACTTC.

The chain joins TRBV5-5 to TRBJ2-7; no reliable D call. V was cut by 2 bases and J by 9 bases, with 18 bases left in between. There are 14 residues in the CDR3. The germline gives CDR1 SGHKS, CDR2 YYEKEE (reference sequence). DNA of the CDR3: TGTGCCAGCAGCTTAAATCAAGGCGATTTAGGGCAGTACTTC. Its translation is CASSLNQGDLGQYF.

V usage is TRBV6-5 and J usage is TRBJ1-2; D perhaps matches TRBD1 (6 bases). Trimming took off 0 bases at V and 7 bases at J, with 15 bases between the two ends. The CDR3 extends over 15 amino acids. Germline values: CDR1 MNHEY, CDR2 SVGAGI. In nucleotides, the CDR3 is TGTGCCAGCAGTTACTCGAGAGAGGGGGTCGGTGGCTACACCTTC. Protein: CASSYSREGVGGYTF.

Only one count was recorded for this clone. The CDR3: CASSDSHYGYTF. DNA of the CDR3: TGTGCCAGTAGTGACAGCCACTATGGCTACACCTTC. The J gene is TRBJ1-2, the V gene TRBV19; tentative D call: TRBD1 (5 bases). This CDR3 is 12 amino acids long. Germline V gene sequence: CDR1 LNHDA, CDR2 SQIVND (reference sequence). Trimming pared 5 bases from V and 3 bases from J, leaving 7 bases between.

The chain combines TRBV2 with TRBJ1-2; maybe TRBD1 (5 bases). Germline loops: CDR1 SNHLY, CDR2 FYNNEI. Trimming took off 7 bases at V and 2 bases at J, with 17 bases between the two ends. CDR3 length: 15 amino acids. CDR3 amino acids: CASTYTGGVNYGYTF. CDR3 sequence (DNA): TGTGCCAGCACCTACACGGGGGGAGTGAACTATGGCTACACCTTC.